The 13 T cell receptor beta chains reported below all come from one sample, sequenced in a study of identical twins. From the 5' RACE reads, TCRdb called clonotypes with MiXCR, one entry per CDR3 protein. This table holds around 280,000 distinct CDR3 sequences, roughly 8.6% found once. The data were also submitted as part of a second study, on yellow fever vaccine responses in identical twins.

Sequencing was carried out using memory (CD45RO+) T cells sorted from blood. These receptors were collected from a woman under 30 in good health.

This clonotype came up many times. The chain couples TRBV28 to TRBJ2-1, with D perhaps given as TRBD1 or TRBD2 (6 bases each). The ends were cut back, 7 bases at V and 13 bases at J, with 11 bases in the middle. There are 10 residues in the CDR3. Germline V gene sequence: CDR1 MDHEN, CDR2 SYDVKM. CDR3 DNA: TGTGCCAGCAAAGGCGGGACACAGTTCTTC. It encodes CASKGGTQFF.

The CDR3 sequence: CASSPKAEAPQHF. CDR3 DNA: TGTGCCAGCTCACCCAAAGCGGAGGCTCCCCAGCATTTT. The chain employs TRBV18 and TRBJ1-5; D call uncertain. The CDR3 is 13 residues long. V was clipped by 3 bases and J by 10 bases, with 13 bases between them. Germline V gene lookup returns CDR1 KGHSH and CDR2 LQKENI.

This clonotype has just a few counts. This chain joins TRBV6-1 and TRBJ2-7; D is perhaps TRBD1 (5 bases). Germline CDR1 MNHNS, CDR2 SASEGT. The CDR3 length is 14 residues. Trimming took 1 base from V and 5 from J, leaving 12 bases between them. As DNA, the CDR3 is TGTGCCAGCAGTGAAGGGGGCAGGGCCCACGAGCAGTACTTC. It encodes CASSEGGRAHEQYF.

This clonotype was observed a few times. The rearrangement joins TRBV6-1 to TRBJ1-3, with D uncertain. Germline V gives CDR1 MNHNS, CDR2 SASEGT. V dropped 4 bases and J dropped 0 bases, with 10 bases sitting between them. This CDR3 has 15 residues. CDR3: CASSVGVGSGNTIYF. As DNA, the CDR3 is TGTGCCAGCAGTGTCGGAGTGGGCTCTGGAAACACCATATATTTT.

The table lists this clonotype with a count of one. This may arise from a read error, as a much more abundant clone is one base away. The genes are TRBV6-1 and TRBJ2-1; 8 nucleotides match TRBD1. The CDR3 contains 14 residues. The J segment lost 8 bases and the V segment lost 5 bases, leaving 8 bases of the junction unmatched. The V gene's germline CDR1 is MNHNS and CDR2 SASEGT. CDR3 bases: TGTGCCAGCAGTACGTACGACAGGGGCGATGAGCAGTTCTTC. Its protein is CASSTYDRGDEQFF.

The chain uses TRBV5-1 and TRBJ2-5, with a tentative D call TRBD2 (7 bases). The CDR3 totals 15 residues. CDR1 SGHRS and CDR2 YFSETQ come from the germline V gene. The V end was cut by 0 bases, the J end by 4 bases, with 13 bases between. The chain's CDR3 is CASSLAPGGRETQYF. Here the CDR3 DNA reads TGCGCCAGCAGCTTGGCCCCGGGGGGCCGAGAGACCCAGTACTTC. Complete variable domain (other parts from reference TRBV5-1 and TRBJ2-5): KAGVTQTPRYLIKTRGQQVTLSCSPISGHRSVSWYQQTPGQGLQFLFEYFSETQRNKGNFPGRFSGRQFSNSRSEMNVSTLELGDSALYLCASSLAPGGRETQYFGPGTRLLVL.

This clonotype was observed at least ten times. The chain links TRBV27 to TRBJ2-7; maybe TRBD1 (5 bases). The CDR3 length is 13 residues. The germline gives CDR1 MNHEY, CDR2 SMNVEV (reference sequence). Trimming took 2 bases from V and 5 from J, leaving 10 bases between them. CDR3 coding DNA: TGTGCCAGCAGTTTAAGCCAGGGCCACGAGCAGTACTTC. Translation: CASSLSQGHEQYF.

The rearrangement uses TRBV6-1 and TRBJ2-4; D is uncertain. Germline values: CDR1 MNHNS, CDR2 SASEGT. Trimming pared 6 bases from V and 8 bases from J, leaving 17 bases between. The CDR3 runs 14 residues. In nucleotides, the CDR3 is TGTGCCAGCAGAACTGGACCCCGTGCGGACATTCAGTACTTC. Protein product: CASRTGPRADIQYF.

The chain uses TRBV12-3 or TRBV12-4 and TRBJ2-2; unclear D gene. The ends were cut back, 2 bases at V and 4 bases at J, with 5 bases in the middle. CDR3 length equals 13 residues. The CDR3 sequence is CASSLWSTGELFF. In DNA, the CDR3 is TGTGCCAGCAGTTTATGGTCCACCGGGGAGCTGTTTTTT.

This clonotype was observed a few times. The CDR3 DNA is TGTGCCAGCAGCTTAGATGGGGGGCGCACAGATACGCAGTATTTT. Protein sequence: CASSLDGGRTDTQYF. The chain employs TRBV7-9 and TRBJ2-3, with D possibly called TRBD1 or TRBD2 (6 bases each). The CDR3 is 15 residues long. V was shortened by 1 base and J by 1 base, with 9 bases between the two germline ends. Germline V gene lookup returns CDR1 SEHNR and CDR2 FQNEAQ (reference sequence).

The chain employs TRBV6-2 or TRBV6-3 and TRBJ2-1, with 7 bases that match TRBD1. V shed 5 bases and J 9 bases; nucleotides not matched to a gene: 13. The V gene's germline CDR1 is MNHEY and CDR2 SVGEGT. The CDR3 extends over 15 amino acids. The CDR3 bases are TGTGCCAGCAGTACGGGGCTACGACAGGGCCTTGAGCAGTTCTTC. It codes for CASSTGLRQGLEQFF.

This clonotype was detected many times. The chain recombines TRBV29-1 with TRBJ1-1; no clear D gene. The V end lost 3 bases, the J end lost 8 bases, and 13 bases lay between the germline ends. Germline V gene lookup returns CDR1 SQVTM and CDR2 ANQGSEA. This CDR3 has 12 residues. The CDR3 here is CSVEVRTSEAFF. Written as DNA, the CDR3 is TGCAGCGTTGAGGTCAGGACCTCCGAAGCTTTCTTT.

This clonotype was recorded a few times. J is TRBJ2-1 and V is TRBV10-3; the match to TRBD1 covers 7 bases. J was trimmed by 8 bases and V by 6 bases; bases with no gene match: 4. The CDR3 consists of 12 residues. Germline CDR1 ENHRY, CDR2 SYGVKD. CDR3 protein: CAISRQGDEQFF. CDR3 DNA sequence: TGTGCCATCAGCCGACAGGGAGATGAGCAGTTCTTC.